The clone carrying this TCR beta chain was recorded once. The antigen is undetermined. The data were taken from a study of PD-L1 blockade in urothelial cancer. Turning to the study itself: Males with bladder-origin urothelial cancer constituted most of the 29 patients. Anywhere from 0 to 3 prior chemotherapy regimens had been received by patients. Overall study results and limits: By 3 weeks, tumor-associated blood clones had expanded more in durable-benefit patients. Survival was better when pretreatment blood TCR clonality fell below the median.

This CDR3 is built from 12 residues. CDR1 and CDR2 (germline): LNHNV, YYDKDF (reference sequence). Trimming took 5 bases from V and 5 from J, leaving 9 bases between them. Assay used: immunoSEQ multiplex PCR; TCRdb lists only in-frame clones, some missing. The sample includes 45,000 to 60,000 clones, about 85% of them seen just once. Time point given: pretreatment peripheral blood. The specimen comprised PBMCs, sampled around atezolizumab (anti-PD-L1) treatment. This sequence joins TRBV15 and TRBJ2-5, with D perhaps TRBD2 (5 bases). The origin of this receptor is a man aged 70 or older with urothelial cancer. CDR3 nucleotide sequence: TGTGCCACCAGCGACCCGGGGGAGACCCAGTACTTC. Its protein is CATSDPGETQYF.